This TCR beta chain was profiled in a study of T cell responses to AZD1222 COVID-19 vaccine. Generated by immunoSEQ multiplex PCR, the TCRdb table keeps only in-frame clones and is missing some. The sample has more than 95,000 clones, roughly 91% seen once. The material was peripheral blood, obtained on day 0 of MenACWY control vaccination. This clonotype was obtained from an adult in good health.

CDR3 DNA: TGTGCCAGCAGTGAAGCAGACAGGAGCTCCTACAATGAGCAGTTCTTC. It translates to CASSEADRSSYNEQFF. V and J are TRBV6-1 and TRBJ2-1, with D maybe TRBD1 (6 bases). This CDR3 has 16 amino acids. V lost 0 bases and J 0 bases, leaving 9 bases between the germline ends. Looked up from germline, CDR1 is MNHNS and CDR2 is SASEGT.